This T cell receptor beta chain came from a study of control samples from healthy donors and cancer patients. The length of the CDR3 is 15 residues. Germline CDR1 is SNHLY and CDR2 is FYNNEI. Deletions cut 1 base from V and 6 bases from J, with 13 bases between. Libraries were prepared by immunoSEQ multiplex PCR; TCRdb keeps only in-frame clonotypes and omits some of them. The repertoire consists of around 230,000 clones, with 90% to 95% occurring once and the leading ten covering less than 1.6%. The J gene is TRBJ1-5, the V gene TRBV2; the D is unclear. Sequencing used blood. This clonotype was obtained from a man in his fifties or sixties in good health. This chain's CDR3 is CASSEGSTFSQPQHF. CDR3 coding DNA: TGTGCCAGCAGTGAAGGGTCGACATTCTCTCAGCCCCAGCATTTT.